Included here is one T cell receptor beta chain sequence, with context. This receptor's antigen is unknown. Within one base of it there is no much larger clone, and no base qualities were kept. Each collaborating institution followed its own protocols to collect whole blood in K2EDTA tubes. For TCRbeta analysis, collaborators shipped samples as frozen whole blood, isolated PBMCs, or DNA extracted from either of those sample types. This entry belongs to a study of blood T cell repertoires in COVID-19 (dated by TCRdb to about 2020). Looking at the study overall: Collaborator samples came from the United States, Italy and Spain and covered acute and convalescent phases of COVID-19. The material from the prospective study consisted of cDNA or gDNA derived from T cells, B-cell-depleted T cells, or PBMCs. The dataset comprised deeply sampled blood TCRbeta repertoires from subjects exposed to, actively infected with, or recovered from COVID-19. The repertoires were made available in a free public database intended to serve as a resource for research on the immune response to SARS-CoV-2. The samples were drawn from two sources: the first 160 participants of the ongoing ImmuneRACE study, and 950 to 1,500 subjects contributed by 6 global collaborators. Nearly every sample came with metadata listing a de-identified subject ID, COVID-19 status, age in years and sex. Where available, HLA class I and class II types were taken from metadata supplied by the sample provider and were not determined by assay-based typing.

Overall study outcomes, separate from this receptor: The amount of clinical and demographic metadata varied by source and participant and was provided uncurated.

TCRbeta CDR3 regions were amplified from genomic DNA by means of the immunoSEQ Assay, a bias-controlled multiplex PCR. From the authors' description of their analysis: The number of nucleated cells in each sample was estimated by amplification of reference gene primers within the assay. To quantify the absolute abundance of each unique TCRbeta CDR3 rearrangement, sequence reads were collapsed and filtered. For each sample, productive Simpson clonality was calculated as the square root of Simpson's diversity index over productive rearrangements. TCRdb re-hosts the immuneACCESS table, in-frame sequences only. Its copies lack some clones; in the studies checked, an unresolved V gene accounts for under half of them, and the cause for the rest is not known. V, J and clone size reflect that table, while D and trimming were determined from the DNA. The sample profile shows 100,000 to 150,000 clones; approximately 71% of them were found once. Approximately 2.1% of the sample belongs to the ten largest clones.

The sample was peripheral blood. The clonotype originates from a woman in her 70s with acute or convalescent COVID-19.

In nucleotide form, the sequence is TGCGCCAGCAGCCAGGGGACTAGCTTCTACAATGAGCAGTTCTTC. Translated, this gives CASSQGTSFYNEQFF. The V gene is TRBV4-3 and the J gene is TRBJ2-1; TRBD2 fits 9 bases in the junction. The germline V and J ends show losses of 3 bases and 3 bases respectively, and no gene match explains 3 bases of the junction. The CDR3 measures 15 amino acids from cysteine to phenylalanine. The CDR3 DNA has 45 bases and is translated from base 1. The germline V gene supplies CDR1 LGHNA and CDR2 YSLEER.